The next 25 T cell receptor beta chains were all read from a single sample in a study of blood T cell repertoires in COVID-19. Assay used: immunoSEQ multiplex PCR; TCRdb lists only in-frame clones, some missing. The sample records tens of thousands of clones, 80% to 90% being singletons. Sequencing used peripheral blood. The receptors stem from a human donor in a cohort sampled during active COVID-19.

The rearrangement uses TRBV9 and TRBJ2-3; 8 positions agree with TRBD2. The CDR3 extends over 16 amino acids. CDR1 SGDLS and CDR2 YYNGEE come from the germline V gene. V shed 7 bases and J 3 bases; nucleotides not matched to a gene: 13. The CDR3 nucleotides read TGTGCCAGCGGGACGGGGCTAGCGGGCGGGACAGATACGCAGTATTTT. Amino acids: CASGTGLAGGTDTQYF. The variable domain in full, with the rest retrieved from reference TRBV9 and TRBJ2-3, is DSGVTQTPKHLITATGQRVTLRCSPRSGDLSVYWYQQSLDQGLQFLIQYYNGEERAKGNILERFSAQQFPDLHSELNLSSLELGDSALYFCASGTGLAGGTDTQYFGPGTRLTVL.

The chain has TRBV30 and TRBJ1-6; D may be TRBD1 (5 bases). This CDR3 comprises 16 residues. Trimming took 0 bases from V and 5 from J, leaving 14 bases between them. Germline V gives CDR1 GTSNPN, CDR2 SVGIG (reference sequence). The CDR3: CAWSVLAGGHNSPLHF. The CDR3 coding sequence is TGTGCCTGGAGTGTACTGGCGGGGGGACATAATTCACCCCTCCACTTT.

CDR3 sequence: CASSQGAGFGYEQYF. The CDR3 DNA follows: TGTGCCAGCAGCCAAGGTGCGGGATTCGGGTACGAGCAGTACTTC. This chain connects TRBV3-1 (or the pseudogene TRBV3-2) to TRBJ2-7, with D possibly matching TRBD2 (6 bases). Trimming left V 1 base short and J 4 bases short, with 14 bases between. This CDR3 region has 15 residues. CDR1 is LGHDT and CDR2 is YNNKEL in the germline V gene (reference sequence).

The CDR3 nucleotides read TGTGCCAGCACCCGGGACAGCTCAGTGGGTCACTATGGCTACACCTTC. Protein: CASTRDSSVGHYGYTF. The chain recombines TRBV7-2 with TRBJ1-2; 7 nucleotides agree with TRBD1. Germline V gene lookup returns CDR1 SGHTA and CDR2 FQGNSA. The CDR3 sequence is 16 residues long. The J segment lost 3 bases and the V segment lost 7 bases, leaving 14 bases of the junction unmatched.

The CDR3 nucleotides are TGTGCCAGCACGGGGACTTCGAACACTGAAGCTTTCTTT. Protein sequence: CASTGTSNTEAFF. The chain carries TRBV28 and TRBJ1-1; tentative D call: TRBD1 (5 bases). V lost 7 bases to trimming and J lost 1 base, with 10 bases between them. Germline loops: CDR1 MDHEN, CDR2 SYDVKM. The CDR3 has 13 residues.

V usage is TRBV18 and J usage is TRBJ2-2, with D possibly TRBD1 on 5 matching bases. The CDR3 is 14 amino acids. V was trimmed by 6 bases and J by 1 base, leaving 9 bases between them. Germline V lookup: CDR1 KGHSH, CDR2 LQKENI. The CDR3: CASSRDRNTGELFF. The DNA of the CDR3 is TGTGCCAGCTCGCGTGACAGGAACACCGGGGAGCTGTTTTTT.

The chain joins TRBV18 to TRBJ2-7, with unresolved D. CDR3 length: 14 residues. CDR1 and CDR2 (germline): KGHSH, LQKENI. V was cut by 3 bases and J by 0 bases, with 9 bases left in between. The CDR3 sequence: CASSPQVSSYEQYF. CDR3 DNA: TGTGCCAGCTCACCGCAGGTCAGCTCCTACGAGCAGTACTTC.

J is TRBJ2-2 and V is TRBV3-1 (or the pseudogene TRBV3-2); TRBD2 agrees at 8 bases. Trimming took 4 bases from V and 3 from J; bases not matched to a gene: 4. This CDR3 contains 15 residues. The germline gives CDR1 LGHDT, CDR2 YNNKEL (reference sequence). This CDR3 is CASSLIGRDTGELFF. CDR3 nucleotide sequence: TGTGCCAGCAGCCTGATCGGGAGGGACACCGGGGAGCTGTTTTTT.

CDR3: CASDRGNQPQHF. The CDR3, as DNA: TGTGCCAGCGACAGGGGCAATCAGCCCCAGCATTTT. J is TRBJ1-5 and V is TRBV2, with 7 positions matching TRBD1. The germline V gene encodes CDR1 SNHLY and CDR2 FYNNEI. After removal of 8 bases from V and 2 bases from J, the junction contained 0 bases not matched to a gene. The CDR3 is 12 amino acids.

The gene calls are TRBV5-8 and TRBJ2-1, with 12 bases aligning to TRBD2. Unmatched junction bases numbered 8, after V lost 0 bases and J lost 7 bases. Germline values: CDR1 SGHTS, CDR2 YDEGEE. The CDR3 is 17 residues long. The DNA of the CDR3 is TGTGCCAGCAGCTTGGGGGCTAGCGGGAGGGCAGAAAATGAGCAGTTCTTC. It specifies CASSLGASGRAENEQFF.

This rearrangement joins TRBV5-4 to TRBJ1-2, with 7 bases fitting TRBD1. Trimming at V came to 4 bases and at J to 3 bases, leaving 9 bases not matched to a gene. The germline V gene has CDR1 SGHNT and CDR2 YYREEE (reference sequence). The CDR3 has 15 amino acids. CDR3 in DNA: TGTGCCAGCAGCGCCAACAGGGGTACTGACTATGGCTACACCTTC. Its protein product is CASSANRGTDYGYTF. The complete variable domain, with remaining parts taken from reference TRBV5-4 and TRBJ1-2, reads ETGVTQSPTHLIKTRGQQVTLRCSSQSGHNTVSWYQQALGQGPQFIFQYYREEENGRGNFPPRFSGLQFPNYSSELNVNALELDDSALYLCASSANRGTDYGYTFGSGTRLTVV.

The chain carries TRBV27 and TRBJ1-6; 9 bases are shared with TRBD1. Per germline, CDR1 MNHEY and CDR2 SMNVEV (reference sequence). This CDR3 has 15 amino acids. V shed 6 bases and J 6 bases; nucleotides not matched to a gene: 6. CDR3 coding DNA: TGTGCCAGCAGCGTGACGGACAGGGGTAATTCACCCCTCCACTTT. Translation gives CASSVTDRGNSPLHF.

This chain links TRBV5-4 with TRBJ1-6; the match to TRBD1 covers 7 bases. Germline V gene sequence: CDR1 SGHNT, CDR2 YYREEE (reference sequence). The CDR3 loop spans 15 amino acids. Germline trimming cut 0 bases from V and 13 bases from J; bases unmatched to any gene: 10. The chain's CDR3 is CASSLGDSGFNPLHF. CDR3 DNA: TGTGCCAGCAGCTTGGGGGACAGTGGGTTCAACCCCCTCCACTTT.

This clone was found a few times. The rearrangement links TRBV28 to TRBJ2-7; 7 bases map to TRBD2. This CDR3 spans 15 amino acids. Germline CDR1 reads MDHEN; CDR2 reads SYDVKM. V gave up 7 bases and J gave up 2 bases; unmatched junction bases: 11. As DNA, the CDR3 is TGTGCCAGCACCCTGGGGGGGATTGCTGCCTACGAGCAGTACTTC. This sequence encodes CASTLGGIAAYEQYF.

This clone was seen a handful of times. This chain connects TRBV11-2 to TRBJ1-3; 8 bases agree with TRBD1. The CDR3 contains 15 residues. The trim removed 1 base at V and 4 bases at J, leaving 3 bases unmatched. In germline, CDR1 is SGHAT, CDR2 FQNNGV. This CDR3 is CASSLVGTGGNTIYF. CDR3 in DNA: TGTGCCAGCAGCTTAGTAGGGACAGGAGGAAACACCATATATTTT.

The CDR3 bases are TGTGCCAGCAGCCAATTCAGTGAAAAACTGTTTTTT. As protein: CASSQFSEKLFF. The chain recombines TRBV14 with TRBJ1-4, with unresolved D. This CDR3 has 12 amino acids. Trimming removed 2 bases at V and 7 bases at J, with 5 bases between. CDR1 is SGHDN, CDR2 FVKESK, per germline.

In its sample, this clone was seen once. CDR3 protein: CASSPIQGLNTEAFF. CDR3 DNA: TGTGCCAGCAGTCCCATACAGGGGCTGAACACTGAAGCTTTCTTT. This chain joins TRBV6-5 and TRBJ1-1; TRBD1 aligns across 7 bases. Germline assignment: CDR1 MNHEY and CDR2 SVGAGI. V gave up 5 bases and J gave up 0 bases; unmatched junction bases: 6. The CDR3 spans 15 residues.

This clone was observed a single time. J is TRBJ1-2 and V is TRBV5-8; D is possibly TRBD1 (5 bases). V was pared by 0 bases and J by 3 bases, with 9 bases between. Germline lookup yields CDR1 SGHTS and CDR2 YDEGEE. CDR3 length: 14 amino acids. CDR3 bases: TGTGCCAGCAGCTTGGATGGGGGGTACTATGGCTACACCTTC. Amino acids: CASSLDGGYYGYTF.

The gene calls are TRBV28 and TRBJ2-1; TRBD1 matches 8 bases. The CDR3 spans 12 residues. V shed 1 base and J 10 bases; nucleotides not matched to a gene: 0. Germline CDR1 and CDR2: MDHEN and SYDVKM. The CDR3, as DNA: TGTGCCAGCAGTTTATACAGGGGGGAGCAGTTCTTC. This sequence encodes CASSLYRGEQFF.

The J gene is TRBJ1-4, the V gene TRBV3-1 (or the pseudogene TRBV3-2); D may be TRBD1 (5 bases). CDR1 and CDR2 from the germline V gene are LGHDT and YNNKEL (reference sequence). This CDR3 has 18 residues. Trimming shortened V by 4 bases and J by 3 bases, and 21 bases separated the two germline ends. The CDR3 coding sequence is TGTGCCAGCAGCCGATCTCGGGGGTATTTCTCCCCTAATGAAAAACTGTTTTTT. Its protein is CASSRSRGYFSPNEKLFF.

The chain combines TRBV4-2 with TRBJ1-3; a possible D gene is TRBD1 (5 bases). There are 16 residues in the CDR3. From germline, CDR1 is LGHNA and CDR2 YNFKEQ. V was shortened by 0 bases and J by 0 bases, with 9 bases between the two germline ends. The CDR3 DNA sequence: TGTGCCAGCAGCCAAGAGCAGGGCCTCTCTGGAAACACCATATATTTT. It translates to CASSQEQGLSGNTIYF.

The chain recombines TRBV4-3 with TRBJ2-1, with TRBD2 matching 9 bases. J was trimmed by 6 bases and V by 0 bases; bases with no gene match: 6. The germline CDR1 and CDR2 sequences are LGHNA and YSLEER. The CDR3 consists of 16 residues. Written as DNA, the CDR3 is TGCGCCAGCAGCCAAGATGGTGCTAGCGGGGTCAATGAGCAGTTCTTC. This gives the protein CASSQDGASGVNEQFF.

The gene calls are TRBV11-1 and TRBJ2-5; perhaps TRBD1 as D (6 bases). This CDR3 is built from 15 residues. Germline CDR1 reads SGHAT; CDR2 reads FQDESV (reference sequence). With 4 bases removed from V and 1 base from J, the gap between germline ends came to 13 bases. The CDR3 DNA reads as TGTGCCAGCAGCTCGTACGGGACACTCCAAGAGACCCAGTACTTC. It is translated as CASSSYGTLQETQYF. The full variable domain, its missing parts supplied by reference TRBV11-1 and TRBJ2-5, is EAEVAQSPRYKITEKSQAVAFWCDPISGHATLYWYRQILGQGPELLVQFQDESVVDDSQLPKDRFSAERLKGVDSTLKIQPAELGDSAMYLCASSSYGTLQETQYFGPGTRLLVL.

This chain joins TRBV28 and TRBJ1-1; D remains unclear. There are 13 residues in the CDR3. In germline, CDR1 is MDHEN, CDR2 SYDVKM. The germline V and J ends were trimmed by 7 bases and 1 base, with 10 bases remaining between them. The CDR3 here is CASTLVENTEAFF. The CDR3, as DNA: TGTGCCAGCACCCTAGTTGAGAACACTGAAGCTTTCTTT.

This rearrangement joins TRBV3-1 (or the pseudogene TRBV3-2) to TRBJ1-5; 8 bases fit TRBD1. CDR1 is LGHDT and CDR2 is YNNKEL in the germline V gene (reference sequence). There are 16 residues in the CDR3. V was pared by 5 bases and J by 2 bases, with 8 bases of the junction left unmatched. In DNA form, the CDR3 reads TGTGCCAGCAGCGATTCTCAGGGGGCTGGCAATCAGCCCCAGCATTTT. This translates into CASSDSQGAGNQPQHF.